What follows are 22 T cell receptor beta chains derived from one specimen sequenced in a study of shared clonotypes between healthy human individuals. The method was immunoSEQ multiplex PCR; TCRdb's version includes in-frame clones alone and lacks a portion of them. This sample has a few million clones; 80% to 95% occur once, and the top ten carry approximately 1.7%. Only CD45RO-negative cells positively selected for CCR7 counted as naive CD8 cells, so terminally differentiated effector memory CD45RA+ cells were excluded. Sample: naive CD8+ T cells from PBMCs. These TCRs come from a man between 18 and 35 years old in good health. Some clones in this sample may be carry-over from other donors' samples.

With regard to this clone: The same CDR3 can be traced to other DNA sequences in this sample. This chain connects TRBV30 to TRBJ2-7; D gene uncertain. Germline V lookup: CDR1 GTSNPN, CDR2 SVGIG (reference sequence). Trimming removed 2 bases at V and 0 bases at J, with 2 bases between. The CDR3 has 11 amino acids. The CDR3 coding sequence is TGTGCCTGGAGTTCCTCCTACGAGCAGTACTTC. It yields the protein CAWSSSYEQYF.

This chain links TRBV15 with TRBJ2-3, with unresolved D. The germline V gene encodes CDR1 LNHNV and CDR2 YYDKDF (reference sequence). CDR3 length: 15 amino acids. V was clipped by 0 bases and J by 2 bases, with 9 bases between them. The CDR3 is CATSRDGMVTDTQYF. CDR3 in DNA: TGTGCCACCAGCAGAGATGGCATGGTCACAGATACGCAGTATTTT.

This clone was seen a single time. The chain uses TRBV27 and TRBJ2-2; the D gene could be TRBD1 or TRBD2 (5 bases each). This CDR3 has 15 amino acids. The germline V gene encodes CDR1 MNHEY and CDR2 SMNVEV (reference sequence). Trimming left V 6 bases short and J 5 bases short, with 16 bases between. CDR3 amino acids: CASSLPGRSTGELFF. CDR3 nucleotide sequence: TGTGCCAGCAGCCTACCGGGACGCTCTACCGGGGAGCTGTTTTTT.

Regarding this clone: Other DNA variants within this sample encode the same CDR3. The chain uses TRBV4-3 and TRBJ2-7, with D perhaps TRBD1 or TRBD2 (5 bases each). The germline gives CDR1 LGHNA, CDR2 YSLEER. The ends were cut back, 0 bases at V and 2 bases at J, with 11 bases in the middle. This CDR3 spans 15 amino acids. The CDR3 loop is CASSQDWGSTYEQYF. DNA for the CDR3: TGCGCCAGCAGCCAAGATTGGGGGAGTACCTACGAGCAGTACTTC.

The rearrangement joins TRBV28 to TRBJ2-2; possibly TRBD1 for D (6 bases). V lost 6 bases and J lost 4, with 12 bases in between. This CDR3 comprises 14 residues. Germline V gene lookup returns CDR1 MDHEN and CDR2 SYDVKM. CDR3 DNA: TGTGCCAGCAGCGTGGGGGCGGGCACCGGGGAGCTGTTTTTT. Protein: CASSVGAGTGELFF. Variable domain in full (rest from reference TRBV28 and TRBJ2-2): DVKVTQSSRYLVKRTGEKVFLECVQDMDHENMFWYRQDPGLGLRLIYFSYDVKMKEKGDIPEGYSVSREKKERFSLILESASTNQTSMYLCASSVGAGTGELFFGEGSRLTVL.

This chain uses TRBV7-9 with TRBJ1-2, with unresolved D. Germline V gene lookup returns CDR1 SEHNR and CDR2 FQNEAQ (reference sequence). CDR3 length: 15 amino acids. The V gene lost 5 bases and the J gene lost 8 bases, with 21 bases spanning the gap. CDR3 protein: CASSPPEMRVRGYTF. The CDR3 DNA is TGTGCCAGCAGCCCCCCCGAGATGAGGGTCCGGGGCTACACCTTC.

The CDR3 DNA reads as TGTGCCAGCAGCCCGGATCGGCTACTGAACACTGAAGCTTTCTTT. Its translation is CASSPDRLLNTEAFF. The chain carries TRBV11-2 and TRBJ1-1; no clear D gene. The CDR3 spans 15 residues. Looked up from germline, CDR1 is SGHAT and CDR2 is FQNNGV. V shed 5 bases and J shed 0 bases, with 13 bases lying between them.

This chain links TRBV30 with TRBJ2-7; TRBD2 aligns across 10 bases. The CDR3 has 15 amino acids. The junction had 6 bases not matched to a gene; V was cut back by 1 base and J by 3 bases. Germline loops: CDR1 GTSNPN, CDR2 SVGIG (reference sequence). The DNA for the CDR3 is TGTGCCTGGAGTGGGACTAGCGGACATATCTACGAGCAGTACTTC. Translated, it gives CAWSGTSGHIYEQYF.

In the case of this clone: Other DNA sequences in this specimen translate into the identical CDR3. The gene calls are TRBV29-1 and TRBJ2-1; D remains unclear. This CDR3 comprises 13 residues. Germline V gene sequence: CDR1 SQVTM, CDR2 ANQGSEA. V shed 0 bases and J shed 1 base, with 4 bases lying between them. The CDR3 protein is CSVEDRSYNEQFF. The CDR3 coding sequence is TGCAGCGTTGAAGATCGATCCTACAATGAGCAGTTCTTC.

Only a few counts were recorded for this clone. The chain carries TRBV7-9 and TRBJ1-2; D is unresolved. Trimming pared 10 bases from V and 2 bases from J, leaving 14 bases between. CDR3 length: 13 residues. Germline V gene lookup returns CDR1 SEHNR and CDR2 FQNEAQ (reference sequence). The CDR3 protein is CATSPGSNYGYTF. The DNA for the CDR3 is TGTGCCACCTCCCCGGGATCCAACTATGGCTACACCTTC.

V and J are TRBV11-2 and TRBJ2-2; 7 nucleotides match TRBD1. CDR1 and CDR2 from the germline V gene are SGHAT and FQNNGV. The length of the CDR3 is 16 residues. The trim removed 4 bases at V and 5 bases at J, leaving 10 bases unmatched. The CDR3 region has the DNA TGTGCCAGCAGCTCCCGAGGGACAGCTAATACCGGGGAGCTGTTTTTT. It codes for CASSSRGTANTGELFF.

This rearrangement joins TRBV7-3 to TRBJ2-2, with 8 bases identical to TRBD1. Trimming at V came to 4 bases and at J to 0 bases, leaving 4 bases not matched to a gene. This CDR3 has 16 amino acids. CDR1 SGHTA and CDR2 FQGTGA come from the germline V gene. CDR3 loop: CASSSTGASNTGELFF. CDR3 in DNA: TGTGCCAGCAGCTCGACAGGGGCTTCGAACACCGGGGAGCTGTTTTTT.

The chain uses TRBV5-8 and TRBJ1-4, with D possibly being TRBD1 (5 bases). Germline values: CDR1 SGHTS, CDR2 YDEGEE. V lost 4 bases to trimming and J lost 8 bases, with 15 bases between them. This CDR3 region has 14 residues. CDR3: CASSPVRVGEKLFF. The CDR3 DNA is TGTGCCAGCAGCCCCGTCAGGGTTGGGGAAAAACTGTTTTTT.

The rearrangement links TRBV13 to TRBJ2-1, with 10 bases matching TRBD2. The CDR3 runs to 15 residues. From germline, CDR1 is PRHDT and CDR2 FYEKMQ (reference sequence). The J segment lost 6 bases and the V segment lost 3 bases, leaving 5 bases of the junction unmatched. The CDR3 nucleotides are TGTGCCAGCAGCTTTAGTCTAGCGGGAGTCAATGAGCAGTTCTTC. Encoded protein: CASSFSLAGVNEQFF.

This clone was found a few times. Just one base apart from a much larger clone, this may be a read error. This sample also contains other DNA sequences that code for the same CDR3. The chain employs TRBV5-4 and TRBJ1-1; D gene unclear. The CDR3 is made up of 12 amino acids. V was shortened by 0 bases and J by 3 bases, with 3 bases between the two germline ends. CDR1 is SGHNT and CDR2 is YYREEE in the germline V gene (reference sequence). In DNA form, the CDR3 reads TGTGCCAGCAGCTTGGGGGACACTGAAGCTTTCTTT. It encodes CASSLGDTEAFF. Complete variable domain (other parts from reference TRBV5-4 and TRBJ1-1): ETGVTQSPTHLIKTRGQQVTLRCSSQSGHNTVSWYQQALGQGPQFIFQYYREEENGRGNFPPRFSGLQFPNYSSELNVNALELDDSALYLCASSLGDTEAFFGQGTRLTVV.

The chain employs TRBV7-9 and TRBJ2-5, with a weak D call TRBD2 (6 bases). Germline V gene sequence: CDR1 SEHNR, CDR2 FQNEAQ (reference sequence). V was trimmed by 3 bases and J by 1 base, leaving 15 bases between them. The CDR3 has 16 residues. The CDR3 DNA reads TGTGCCAGCAGCTTCCTTCGGCGGGACTCCCAAGAGACCCAGTACTTC. Translation: CASSFLRRDSQETQYF.

J is TRBJ1-5 and V is TRBV6-1, with a weak D call TRBD1 (6 bases). V lost 2 bases, J lost 0 bases, and 17 bases lay in between. CDR1 is MNHNS and CDR2 is SASEGT in the germline V gene. This CDR3 spans 18 amino acids. The chain's CDR3 is CASSEPPGQLYSNQPQHF. For the CDR3, the DNA is TGTGCCAGCAGTGAACCTCCTGGACAGCTCTATAGCAATCAGCCCCAGCATTTT.

The chain is built from TRBV12-5 and TRBJ2-3, with 7 bases identical to TRBD2. With 9 bases clipped from V and 5 bases from J, the junction kept 8 bases outside the gene matches. The germline V gene has CDR1 LGHNT and CDR2 FRNRAP. The CDR3 covers 13 residues. CDR3 coding DNA: TGTGCTAGCTCCCCGGCGGGAGTAGATACGCAGTATTTT. It translates to CASSPAGVDTQYF. The full variable domain, completed using reference TRBV12-5 and TRBJ2-3, is DARVTQTPRHKVTEMGQEVTMRCQPILGHNTVFWYRQTMMQGLELLAYFRNRAPLDDSGMPKDRFSAEMPDATLATLKIQPSEPRDSAVYFCASSPAGVDTQYFGPGTRLTVL.

The chain joins TRBV2 to TRBJ1-3, with D unresolved. The CDR3 extends over 13 amino acids. V lost 6 bases, J lost 1 base, and 7 bases lay in between. Looked up from germline, CDR1 is SNHLY and CDR2 is FYNNEI. The CDR3 spells CASRTVSGNTIYF. The CDR3 nucleotides are TGTGCCAGCAGAACGGTTTCTGGAAACACCATATATTTT.

This chain links TRBV11-2 with TRBJ2-1, with D perhaps TRBD1 (6 bases). Germline CDR1 reads SGHAT; CDR2 reads FQNNGV. CDR3 size: 15 residues. Deletions cut 2 bases from V and 6 bases from J, with 14 bases between. This CDR3 is CASSLTQGTSNEQFF. In DNA form, the CDR3 reads TGTGCCAGCAGCTTAACACAGGGAACCTCCAATGAGCAGTTCTTC.

V and J are TRBV9 and TRBJ2-5; TRBD2 might be the D (6 bases). Germline V gene data show CDR1 as SGDLS and CDR2 as YYNGEE. V was trimmed by 0 bases and J by 9 bases, leaving 12 bases between them. The CDR3 is made up of 13 amino acids. This CDR3 is CASSVGDSRPQYF. CDR3 in DNA: TGTGCCAGCAGCGTAGGGGACTCTCGACCCCAGTACTTC.

The gene calls are TRBV2 and TRBJ2-7, with D uncertain. This CDR3 region has 8 residues. CDR1 and CDR2 (germline): SNHLY, FYNNEI. The V and J ends lost 7 bases and 5 bases respectively, with 0 bases between them. The CDR3 here is CASNEQYF. DNA for the CDR3: TGTGCCAGCAACGAGCAGTACTTC.